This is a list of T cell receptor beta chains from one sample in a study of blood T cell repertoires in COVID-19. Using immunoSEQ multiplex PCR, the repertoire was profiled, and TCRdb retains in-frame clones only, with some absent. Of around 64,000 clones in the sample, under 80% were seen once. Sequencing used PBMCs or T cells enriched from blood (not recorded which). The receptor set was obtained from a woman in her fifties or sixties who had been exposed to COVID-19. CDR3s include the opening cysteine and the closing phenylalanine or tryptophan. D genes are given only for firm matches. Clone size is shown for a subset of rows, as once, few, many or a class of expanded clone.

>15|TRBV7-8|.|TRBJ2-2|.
CASSITVANTGELFF
TGTGCCAGCAGCATCACTGTCGCGAACACCGGGGAGCTGTTTTTT
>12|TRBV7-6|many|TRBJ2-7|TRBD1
CASSSTGSEQYF
TGTGCCAGCAGCTCGACAGGGAGCGAGCAGTACTTC
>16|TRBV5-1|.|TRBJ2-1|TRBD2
CASSVTSGRSYNEQFF
TGCGCCAGCAGCGTTACTAGCGGGAGGTCCTACAATGAGCAGTTCTTC
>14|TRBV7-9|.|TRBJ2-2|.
CASSLGKGIGELFF
TGTGCCAGCAGCCTCGGAAAGGGGATCGGGGAGCTGTTTTTT
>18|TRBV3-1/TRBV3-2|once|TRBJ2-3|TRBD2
CASSRSLAGGPPLDTQYF
TGTGCCAGCAGCAGATCTCTAGCGGGGGGGCCTCCTCTTGATACGCAGTATTTT
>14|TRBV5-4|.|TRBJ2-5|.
CASSLRRNGETQYF
TGTGCCAGCAGCTTGCGGAGAAACGGAGAGACCCAGTACTTC
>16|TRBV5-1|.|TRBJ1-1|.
CASSLARGVMNTEAFF
TGCGCCAGCAGCTTGGCCCGGGGGGTCATGAACACTGAAGCTTTCTTT
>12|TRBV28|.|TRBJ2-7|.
CASGPTGYEQYF
TGTGCCAGCGGGCCAACTGGATACGAGCAGTACTTC
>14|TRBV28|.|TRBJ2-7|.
CASSAFTGAYEQYF
TGTGCCAGCAGTGCCTTTACCGGGGCCTACGAGCAGTACTTC
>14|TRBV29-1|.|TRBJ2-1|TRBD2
CSVEGDLAGVEQFF
TGCAGCGTTGAAGGCGATCTAGCGGGAGTTGAGCAGTTCTTC
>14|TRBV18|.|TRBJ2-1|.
CASSPPVTIHEQFF
TGTGCCAGCTCACCACCGGTTACTATTCATGAGCAGTTCTTC
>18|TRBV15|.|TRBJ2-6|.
CATSSLDSTLSGANVLTF
TGTGCCACCAGCAGCTTGGACAGCACTCTCTCTGGGGCCAACGTCCTGACTTTC
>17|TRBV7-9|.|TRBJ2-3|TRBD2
CASSSYLTSGGPDTQYF
TGTGCCAGCAGCTCCTACCTGACTAGCGGGGGGCCAGATACGCAGTATTTT
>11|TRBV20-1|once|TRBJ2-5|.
CSARDPRAQYF
TGCAGTGCCAGAGACCCCCGGGCCCAGTACTTC
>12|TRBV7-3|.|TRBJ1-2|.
CASSSHSYGYTF
TGTGCCAGCAGCTCTCACAGCTATGGCTACACCTTC
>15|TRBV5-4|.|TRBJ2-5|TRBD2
CASNDPGGRGETQYF
TGTGCCAGCAACGACCCGGGGGGTAGAGGAGAGACCCAGTACTTC
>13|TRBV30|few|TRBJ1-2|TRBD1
CAADRGRNYGYTF
TGTGCCGCTGACAGGGGGCGAAACTATGGCTACACCTTC
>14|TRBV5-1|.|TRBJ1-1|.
CASSLSAGNTEAFF
TGCGCCAGCAGCTTGTCGGCGGGTAACACTGAAGCTTTCTTT
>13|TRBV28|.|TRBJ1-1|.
CASRPGTNTEAFF
TGTGCCAGCCGACCGGGAACGAACACTGAAGCTTTCTTT
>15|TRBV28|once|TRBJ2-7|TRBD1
CASTSTGQGAYEQYF
TGTGCCAGCACTTCGACGGGACAGGGGGCCTACGAGCAGTACTTC
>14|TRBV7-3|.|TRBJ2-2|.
CASSAGSSGGELFF
TGTGCCAGCAGCGCCGGGAGTTCCGGCGGGGAGCTGTTTTTT
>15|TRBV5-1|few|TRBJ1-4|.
CASSLTGATNEKLFF
TGCGCCAGCAGCTTGACAGGTGCAACTAATGAAAAACTGTTTTTT
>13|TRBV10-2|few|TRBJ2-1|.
CASSGVKANEQFF
TGCGCCAGCAGTGGCGTAAAAGCAAATGAGCAGTTCTTC
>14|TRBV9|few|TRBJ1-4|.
CASSVDQGPEKLFF
TGTGCCAGCAGCGTAGATCAGGGTCCTGAAAAACTGTTTTTT
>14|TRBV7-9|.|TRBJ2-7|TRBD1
CASRRGQGAVEQYF
TGTGCCAGCAGGCGAGGACAGGGGGCTGTCGAGCAGTACTTC
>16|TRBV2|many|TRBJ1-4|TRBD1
CASNLGQPSTNEKLFF
TGTGCCAGCAATTTGGGACAGCCTTCAACTAATGAAAAACTGTTTTTT
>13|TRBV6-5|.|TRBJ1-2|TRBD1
CASSYGQGMGYTF
TGTGCCAGCAGTTACGGACAGGGTATGGGCTACACCTTC